This note documents a single TCR beta chain sequence. What it binds is unknown. The data derive from a study of ipilimumab plus nivolumab after autologous stem cell transplantation. Across the study: Typical patient got 5 ipilimumab doses and under 10 nivolumab doses (median). Study-level results: TCR repertoire, Treg phenotype and gut microbiota reportedly support more study of this approach.

The germline V and J ends were trimmed by 6 bases and 3 bases, with 5 bases remaining between them. This CDR3 has 12 residues. CDR1 is MRHNA and CDR2 is SNTAGT in the germline V gene. Generated by immunoSEQ multiplex PCR, the TCRdb table keeps only in-frame clones and is missing some. The sample has 15,000 or so clones, about 70% seen once; the top ten hold 10%. Patients got ipilimumab 1 mg/kg beginning 14 to 28 days post-transplant. Through week 26, nivolumab 3 mg/kg IV was given weeks 1, 4, 7, 10, then biweekly. The gene calls are TRBV6-4 and TRBJ1-4; D gene ambiguous. This TCR was recovered from a male donor with primary mediastinal lymphoma. The sample here was PBMCs, taken in a trial of ipilimumab plus nivolumab as post-transplant consolidation. The CDR3 sequence: CASSDPNEKLFF. In DNA form, the CDR3 reads TGTGCCAGCAGCGATCCTAATGAAAAACTGTTTTTT.